These 29 T cell receptor beta chains came from one sample sequenced in a study of T cell responses to AZD1222 COVID-19 vaccine. Only in-frame clones appear in the TCRdb table, and some are missing; sequencing was by immunoSEQ multiplex PCR. This table has roughly 80,000 clones, 85% to 90% appearing once. This material consisted of peripheral blood, taken on day 0 of AZD1222 vaccination. These receptors were collected from an adult in good health.

The chain couples TRBV5-1 to TRBJ2-3; 10 positions agree with TRBD1. V lost 4 bases, J lost 6 bases, and 8 bases stayed unmatched. CDR3 length: 15 amino acids. Germline CDR1 and CDR2: SGHRS and YFSETQ. The CDR3: CASSPGTGASDTQYF. The DNA of the CDR3 is TGCGCCAGCAGCCCCGGGACAGGGGCATCCGATACGCAGTATTTT.

The genes are TRBV27 and TRBJ1-2, with TRBD1 identical over 7 bases. This CDR3 is 14 amino acids long. Looked up from germline, CDR1 is MNHEY and CDR2 is SMNVEV (reference sequence). With 2 bases clipped from V and 5 bases from J, the junction kept 5 bases outside the gene matches. The CDR3 spells CASSLRGRGYGYTF. DNA for the CDR3: TGTGCCAGCAGTTTAAGGGGCAGGGGGTATGGCTACACCTTC.

The chain carries TRBV6-2 or TRBV6-3 and TRBJ2-1, with TRBD2 as a possible D gene (6 bases). This CDR3 is 13 amino acids long. Germline CDR1 MNHEY, CDR2 SVGEGT. Trimming cost V 6 bases and J 15 bases, with 21 bases left between them. The DNA for the CDR3 is TGTGCCAGCAGCCCCTGGGCCCCACCCGGGGGGTTCTTC. Translated, it gives CASSPWAPPGGFF.

The chain recombines TRBV7-2 with TRBJ2-2; 7 nucleotides align to TRBD1. This CDR3 is 16 amino acids long. The V gene's germline CDR1 is SGHTA and CDR2 FQGNSA. With V trimmed by 5 bases and J by 4 bases, 10 bases remained unmatched. The CDR3 nucleotides are TGTGCCAGCAGCCACCAGAGGACAGGCCCCACCGGGGAGCTGTTTTTT. As protein: CASSHQRTGPTGELFF.

This clone has a handful of counts. The chain couples TRBV11-2 to TRBJ1-4; unclear D gene. Per the germline V gene, CDR1 is SGHAT and CDR2 is FQNNGV. The CDR3 extends over 14 amino acids. V dropped 2 bases and J dropped 8 bases, with 12 bases sitting between them. CDR3 loop: CASSLSPGGEKLFF. DNA of the CDR3: TGTGCCAGCAGCTTATCACCGGGAGGCGAAAAACTGTTTTTT.

There are a few counts of this clone. The rearrangement links TRBV13 to TRBJ1-2; no reliable D call. This CDR3 region has 15 residues. The ends were cut back, 3 bases at V and 0 bases at J, with 11 bases in the middle. Germline CDR1 PRHDT, CDR2 FYEKMQ (reference sequence). The CDR3 region is CASSFRNTANYGYTF. DNA of the CDR3: TGTGCCAGCAGCTTTCGTAATACAGCTAACTATGGCTACACCTTC.

This chain uses TRBV6-1 with TRBJ2-1; D is perhaps TRBD2 (6 bases). The germline V and J ends were trimmed by 0 bases and 6 bases, with 9 bases remaining between them. Germline V gene sequence: CDR1 MNHNS, CDR2 SASEGT. There are 14 residues in the CDR3. The CDR3 region has the DNA TGTGCCAGCAGTGAAGCCGTCGGGGGCAATGAGCAGTTCTTC. This sequence encodes CASSEAVGGNEQFF.

This sequence joins TRBV29-1 and TRBJ2-3; 11 bases are shared with TRBD2. V was pared by 6 bases and J by 1 base, with 12 bases of the junction left unmatched. This CDR3 comprises 17 residues. CDR1 and CDR2 from the germline V gene are SQVTM and ANQGSEA. In DNA, the CDR3 is TGCAGCGTCTCTCCAAGACTAGCGGGAAGGCGCACAGATACGCAGTATTTT. The encoded protein is CSVSPRLAGRRTDTQYF.

The chain links TRBV13 to TRBJ2-7; D remains unclear. The CDR3 contains 13 residues. CDR1 is PRHDT and CDR2 is FYEKMQ in the germline V gene (reference sequence). The germline V and J ends were trimmed by 5 bases and 6 bases, with 14 bases remaining between them. Written as DNA, the CDR3 is TGTGCCAGCAGCCCTTCTTCGGCAACCGAGCAGTACTTC. The encoded protein is CASSPSSATEQYF.

J is TRBJ2-4 and V is TRBV9, with TRBD2 identical over 10 bases. Germline CDR1 reads SGDLS; CDR2 reads YYNGEE. V trimming: 0 bases; J trimming: 1 base; junction bases outside the gene matches: 4. The length of the CDR3 is 17 residues. Written as DNA, the CDR3 is TGTGCCAGCAGCGTAGGCCTAGCGGGGGTTGCCAAAAACATTCAGTACTTC. Protein: CASSVGLAGVAKNIQYF.

The V gene is TRBV28, the J gene TRBJ1-2, with a tentative D call TRBD1 (5 bases). The CDR3 totals 14 residues. The germline gives CDR1 MDHEN, CDR2 SYDVKM. Trimming took 6 bases from V and 8 from J, leaving 19 bases between them. The CDR3 bases are TGTGCCAGCAGCCCTGGAGGGGTTGAAGTCGGCTACACCTTC. This codes for CASSPGGVEVGYTF.

This chain uses TRBV7-8 with TRBJ1-2; D not resolved. The germline V gene has CDR1 SGHVS and CDR2 FQNEAQ. Trimming pared 1 base from V and 7 bases from J, leaving 4 bases between. The CDR3 runs to 11 residues. The CDR3 reads CASSLGSGYTF. CDR3 nucleotide sequence: TGTGCCAGCAGCTTAGGCAGTGGCTACACCTTC.

The chain recombines TRBV2 with TRBJ2-7; 7 bases are a match to TRBD1. Trimming at V came to 2 bases and at J to 13 bases, leaving 8 bases not matched to a gene. This CDR3 is 12 amino acids long. Germline V gene sequence: CDR1 SNHLY, CDR2 FYNNEI. The CDR3 nucleotides are TGTGCCAGCAGTGAATATTGGGACAGACCATACTTC. As protein: CASSEYWDRPYF.

The gene calls are TRBV6-2 or TRBV6-3 and TRBJ2-6; D is unclear. Germline V gene lookup returns CDR1 MNHEY and CDR2 SVGEGT. V was cut by 6 bases and J by 0 bases, with 9 bases left in between. This CDR3 has 15 residues. CDR3 nucleotide sequence: TGTGCCAGCAGCTATACAAACTCTGGGGCCAACGTCCTGACTTTC. It is translated as CASSYTNSGANVLTF.

The count of this clone is one. The chain recombines TRBV3-1 (or the pseudogene TRBV3-2) with TRBJ1-1; TRBD1 aligns across 7 bases. Germline values: CDR1 LGHDT, CDR2 YNNKEL (reference sequence). The CDR3 has 13 amino acids. The trim removed 7 bases at V and 1 base at J, leaving 3 bases unmatched. The DNA for the CDR3 is TGTGCCAGCAACAGGGGCAGGAACACTGAAGCTTTCTTT. Translation gives CASNRGRNTEAFF.

The rearrangement uses TRBV7-9 and TRBJ2-6, with 12 bases identical to TRBD1. The trim removed 5 bases at V and 4 bases at J, leaving 12 bases unmatched. The CDR3 spans 19 residues. The germline V gene has CDR1 SEHNR and CDR2 FQNEAQ (reference sequence). The CDR3 spells CASSTNPGQGAPGANVLTF. CDR3 bases: TGTGCCAGCAGCACAAACCCGGGACAGGGGGCGCCAGGGGCCAACGTCCTGACTTTC.

V usage is TRBV6-1 and J usage is TRBJ1-2; no clear D gene. This CDR3 spans 15 amino acids. Germline V gene sequence: CDR1 MNHNS, CDR2 SASEGT. V gave up 2 bases and J gave up 8 bases, with 18 bases separating them. The CDR3 loop reads CASSERVEGTGGYTF. The DNA for the CDR3 is TGTGCCAGCAGTGAAAGGGTTGAGGGAACGGGCGGCTACACCTTC.

The gene calls are TRBV19 and TRBJ1-5; D possibly corresponds to TRBD1 (6 bases). The V gene's germline CDR1 is LNHDA and CDR2 SQIVND (reference sequence). The CDR3 has 15 amino acids. The germline V and J ends were trimmed by 5 bases and 6 bases, with 17 bases remaining between them. This CDR3 is CASSYYYRVGQPQHF. The CDR3 DNA reads TGTGCCAGTAGTTACTATTACAGGGTCGGTCAGCCCCAGCATTTT.

CDR3 sequence: CASSQGPWALYGYTF. CDR3 nucleotides: TGTGCCAGCAGCCAAGGACCCTGGGCCCTCTATGGCTACACCTTC. This chain uses TRBV3-1 (or the pseudogene TRBV3-2) with TRBJ1-2; unclear D gene. Germline V lookup: CDR1 LGHDT, CDR2 YNNKEL (reference sequence). V was shortened by 1 base and J by 4 bases, with 13 bases between the two germline ends. The CDR3 is 15 amino acids.

CDR3 DNA: TGTGCCAGCAGTTTGGGGGGAGGGGGAAGAGGCGGCTACACCTTC. Protein: CASSLGGGGRGGYTF. The rearrangement uses TRBV27 and TRBJ1-2, with D tentatively TRBD1 (6 bases). The CDR3 totals 15 residues. Germline V gives CDR1 MNHEY, CDR2 SMNVEV (reference sequence). The ends were cut back, 3 bases at V and 8 bases at J, with 19 bases in the middle.

The CDR3 DNA sequence: TGTGCCAGCAGTGAGAGACGGGACCGTACTAACTATGGCTACACCTTC. It yields the protein CASSERRDRTNYGYTF. This chain connects TRBV2 to TRBJ1-2; maybe TRBD1 (5 bases). V was pared by 3 bases and J by 0 bases, with 14 bases between. This CDR3 comprises 16 residues. The germline CDR1 and CDR2 sequences are SNHLY and FYNNEI.

The chain employs TRBV19 and TRBJ1-1; weak D call: TRBD1 (5 bases). V dropped 6 bases and J dropped 3 bases, with 8 bases sitting between them. Germline values: CDR1 LNHDA, CDR2 SQIVND (reference sequence). The CDR3 is 12 residues long. Written as DNA, the CDR3 is TGTGCCAGTAGGCAGGGACACACTGAAGCTTTCTTT. This codes for CASRQGHTEAFF. Together with reference TRBV19 and TRBJ1-1, the CDR3 gives the full variable domain: DGGITQSPKYLFRKEGQNVTLSCEQNLNHDAMYWYRQDPGQGLRLIYYSQIVNDFQKGDIAEGYSVSREKKESFPLTVTSAQKNPTAFYLCASRQGHTEAFFGQGTRLTVV.

This chain connects TRBV20-1 to TRBJ2-1; possibly TRBD2 for D (5 bases). The CDR3 spans 13 residues. Trimming took 3 bases from V and 0 from J, leaving 6 bases between them. Germline assignment: CDR1 DFQATT and CDR2 SNEGSKA (reference sequence). The DNA for the CDR3 is TGCAGTGCTAGTGGGAGCTCCTACAATGAGCAGTTCTTC. Its translation: CSASGSSYNEQFF.

The V and J genes are TRBV14 and TRBJ1-2, with D maybe TRBD1 (6 bases). Germline CDR1 SGHDN, CDR2 FVKESK. This CDR3 contains 14 residues. The V end lost 0 bases, the J end lost 4 bases, and 9 bases lay between the germline ends. CDR3: CASSQDRGAYGYTF. The CDR3 DNA is TGTGCCAGCAGCCAAGACAGGGGTGCCTATGGCTACACCTTC.

This clone has more than one count but fewer than ten. The chain recombines TRBV6-6 with TRBJ2-1; TRBD2 aligns across 8 bases. Germline V gene sequence: CDR1 MNHNY, CDR2 SVGAGI (reference sequence). Unmatched junction bases numbered 3, after V lost 2 bases and J lost 3 bases. The CDR3 is 15 amino acids. The CDR3 DNA reads as TGTGCCAGCAGTTACGACGGGGGGGACTACAATGAGCAGTTCTTC. Translating it yields CASSYDGGDYNEQFF.

This clone was counted only a few times. This chain uses TRBV20-1 with TRBJ1-1; no definite D call. V gave up 3 bases and J gave up 4 bases, with 12 bases separating them. The CDR3 sequence is 13 residues long. Looked up from germline, CDR1 is DFQATT and CDR2 is SNEGSKA (reference sequence). CDR3 sequence reads: CSASWLTGTEAFF. In nucleotides, the CDR3 is TGCAGTGCTAGTTGGCTCACCGGCACTGAAGCTTTCTTT.

The gene calls are TRBV10-2 and TRBJ1-2, with TRBD1 matching over 8 bases. The CDR3 has 12 amino acids. Trimming took 5 bases from V and 5 from J; bases not matched to a gene: 1. Looked up from germline, CDR1 is WSHSY and CDR2 is SAAADI. The CDR3 bases are TGCGCCAGCAGTTACAGGGGGTATGGCTACACCTTC. Amino acid sequence: CASSYRGYGYTF.

The V gene is TRBV28, the J gene TRBJ1-1, with D uncertain. Trimming stripped 6 bases from V and 4 bases from J, with 15 bases between. Germline CDR1 reads MDHEN; CDR2 reads SYDVKM. The CDR3 is 14 residues long. The CDR3 reads CASRAGIIGTEAFF. CDR3 in DNA: TGTGCCAGCAGGGCCGGGATCATCGGCACTGAAGCTTTCTTT.

The V gene is TRBV28, the J gene TRBJ1-1; the D is unclear. The CDR3 extends over 13 amino acids. The V and J ends lost 5 bases and 4 bases respectively, with 11 bases between them. Germline-derived CDR1 and CDR2 are MDHEN and SYDVKM. CDR3 sequence: CASSPTRTTEAFF. In nucleotides, the CDR3 is TGTGCCAGCAGTCCCACGAGGACCACTGAAGCTTTCTTT.